Each of the 24 T cell receptor beta chains below was sequenced from the same sample in a study of T-cell reconstitution after alpha-beta-depleted transplantation in children. It was with unique molecular identifiers that the TCRbeta library was prepared. TCRdb fed the PCR reads into MiXCR, producing one record per CDR3 protein. Here the sample spans about 600,000 distinct CDR3 sequences, about 11% being singletons. The specimen was PBMCs from the stem cell graft donor, collected from the stem cell graft. These receptors were collected from a human donor who donated a stem cell graft to a child with acute myeloid leukemia.

Remarks on this clonotype: An end of the junction does not agree with germline; a read error may underlie this. This chain uses TRBV3-1 with TRBJ1-4; D is unresolved. The CDR3 consists of 13 residues. CDR1 is LGHDT and CDR2 is YNNKEL in the germline V gene (reference sequence). The CDR3 reads CASSHISRTQLIF. The CDR3 DNA sequence: TGTGCCAGCAGCCATATATCTCGGACGCAATTGATTTTT.

In its sample, this clonotype was seen many times. The chain couples TRBV11-1 to TRBJ2-3; TRBD2 agrees at 9 bases. Per germline, CDR1 SGHAT and CDR2 FQDESV (reference sequence). The ends lost 5 bases at V and 4 bases at J; junction bases unmatched: 16. This CDR3 has 18 residues. Here the CDR3 DNA reads TGTGCCAGCAGCCAAGCGGGAGGTCTATCTAGAGACCCAGATACGCAGTATTTT. This codes for CASSQAGGLSRDPDTQYF. Supplemented by reference TRBV11-1 and TRBJ2-3, the full variable domain reads EAEVAQSPRYKITEKSQAVAFWCDPISGHATLYWYRQILGQGPELLVQFQDESVVDDSQLPKDRFSAERLKGVDSTLKIQPAELGDSAMYLCASSQAGGLSRDPDTQYFGPGTRLTVL.

The genes are TRBV28 and TRBJ1-1; TRBD1 matches at 7 bases. V gave up 5 bases and J gave up 5 bases; unmatched junction bases: 11. Germline V lookup: CDR1 MDHEN, CDR2 SYDVKM. This CDR3 comprises 15 residues. DNA of the CDR3: TGTGCCAGCAGTCTACGACGCGGCAGGGGGACTGAAGCTTTCTTT. Translated, it gives CASSLRRGRGTEAFF. Using reference TRBV28 and TRBJ1-1 for the parts outside the CDR3, the full variable domain is DVKVTQSSRYLVKRTGEKVFLECVQDMDHENMFWYRQDPGLGLRLIYFSYDVKMKEKGDIPEGYSVSREKKERFSLILESASTNQTSMYLCASSLRRGRGTEAFFGQGTRLTVV.

This clonotype was counted only a few times. The rearrangement joins TRBV28 to TRBJ2-7, with D possibly TRBD2 on 5 matching bases. From germline, CDR1 is MDHEN and CDR2 SYDVKM. The CDR3 spans 15 residues. The ends were cut back, 6 bases at V and 3 bases at J, with 18 bases in the middle. CDR3 nucleotides: TGTGCCAGCAGAGGGTCAGTCGGGATCTACTACGAGCAGTACTTC. This sequence encodes CASRGSVGIYYEQYF.

This clonotype has just a few counts. V is TRBV6-2 or TRBV6-3 and J is TRBJ2-3; tentative D call: TRBD2 (6 bases). The V gene lost 7 bases and the J gene lost 6 bases, with 20 bases spanning the gap. The CDR3 loop spans 15 amino acids. Per the germline V gene, CDR1 is MNHEY and CDR2 is SVGEGT. The CDR3 loop reads CASTEGLHHFDTQYF. DNA of the CDR3: TGTGCCAGCACCGAGGGACTTCACCATTTTGATACGCAGTATTTT.

This clonotype occurred a few times. The rearrangement links TRBV15 to TRBJ1-2; TRBD1 agrees at 7 bases. Trimming cost V 1 base and J 3 bases; bases outside gene matches: 14. The CDR3 sequence is 18 residues long. In germline, CDR1 is LNHNV, CDR2 YYDKDF (reference sequence). The CDR3 region has the DNA TGTGCCACCAGCAGAGGCGACAGGGTCCTTTCCAACTACTATGGCTACACCTTC. Amino acid sequence: CATSRGDRVLSNYYGYTF.

This clonotype was observed at least ten times. CDR3 sequence: CASSPSVDTQYF. CDR3 nucleotides: TGCGCCAGCAGCCCCTCGGTAGATACGCAGTATTTT. The chain uses TRBV5-1 and TRBJ2-3; D gene uncertain. CDR3 size: 12 residues. Trimming stripped 4 bases from V and 5 bases from J, with 8 bases between. The V gene's germline CDR1 is SGHRS and CDR2 YFSETQ.

This clonotype was seen at least ten times. The rearrangement uses TRBV7-8 and TRBJ2-7; 9 bases line up with TRBD2. This CDR3 region has 15 residues. CDR1 is SGHVS and CDR2 is FQNEAQ in the germline V gene. V lost 0 bases to trimming and J lost 0 bases; unmatched junction nucleotides: 0. The CDR3 region is CASSLASGSSYEQYF. The DNA for the CDR3 is TGTGCCAGCAGCTTAGCTAGCGGGAGCTCCTACGAGCAGTACTTC.

For the CDR3, the DNA is TGTGCCAGCGGGCGGGAGAATGAGCAGTTCTTC. Residues: CASGRENEQFF. This chain joins TRBV3-1 and TRBJ2-1; 7 bases align to TRBD2. The junction had 2 bases not matched to a gene; V was cut back by 8 bases and J by 7 bases. This CDR3 comprises 11 residues. From germline, CDR1 is LGHDT and CDR2 YNNKEL (reference sequence).

This clonotype was seen ten or more times. The chain carries TRBV20-1 and TRBJ2-1, with TRBD2 identical over 11 bases. In germline, CDR1 is DFQATT, CDR2 SNEGSKA (reference sequence). V was pared by 0 bases and J by 4 bases, with 5 bases of the junction left unmatched. CDR3 length: 16 residues. CDR3 region: CSARDRTSGGYNEQFF. The DNA of the CDR3 is TGCAGTGCTAGAGATCGAACTAGCGGGGGTTACAATGAGCAGTTCTTC.

This clonotype was observed many times. The V and J genes are TRBV7-2 and TRBJ2-1, with TRBD2 identical over 9 bases. The CDR3 is 15 amino acids. From germline, CDR1 is SGHTA and CDR2 FQGNSA. V lost 1 base and J lost 8; bases outside the gene matches: 6. CDR3 in amino acids: CASSLVAGARDEQFF. The CDR3 coding sequence is TGTGCCAGCAGCTTAGTAGCGGGGGCTCGGGATGAGCAGTTCTTC.

This clonotype has a handful of counts. The chain joins TRBV9 to TRBJ2-3; 7 bases match TRBD2. The germline V gene encodes CDR1 SGDLS and CDR2 YYNGEE. J was trimmed by 4 bases and V by 0 bases; bases with no gene match: 5. The CDR3 runs 15 residues. The CDR3 loop is CASSVGAGAADTQYF. The CDR3 nucleotides read TGTGCCAGCAGCGTAGGGGCGGGAGCTGCAGATACGCAGTATTTT.

This clonotype was observed at least ten times. This rearrangement joins TRBV6-5 to TRBJ2-7, with D possibly being TRBD2 (6 bases). Germline V gene sequence: CDR1 MNHEY, CDR2 SVGAGI. V was pared by 10 bases and J by 2 bases, with 18 bases between. CDR3 size: 14 residues. As DNA, the CDR3 is TGTGCCACCCGGAGGGGTATCCCCCCCTACGAGCAGTACTTC. Translated, it gives CATRRGIPPYEQYF.

This clonotype appeared many times. The chain is built from TRBV5-1 and TRBJ2-3, with TRBD2 as a possible D gene (6 bases). The germline gives CDR1 SGHRS, CDR2 YFSETQ. The CDR3 totals 13 residues. Trimming cost V 9 bases and J 2 bases, with 13 bases left between them. CDR3 sequence reads: CATSREPTDTQYF. The CDR3 bases are TGCGCCACCTCTCGGGAGCCCACAGATACGCAGTATTTT.

This clonotype has a count of ten or more. CDR3 bases: TGTGCCAGCAGCCTTGCCAACGGACCAGATTCACCCCTCCACTTT. The encoded protein is CASSLANGPDSPLHF. J is TRBJ1-6 and V is TRBV3-1; D not certain. CDR3 length: 15 amino acids. V dropped 4 bases and J dropped 8 bases, with 15 bases sitting between them. From germline, CDR1 is LGHDT and CDR2 YNNKEL (reference sequence).

The table lists this clonotype with a few counts. The gene calls are TRBV29-1 and TRBJ2-3; D is perhaps TRBD2 (6 bases). The CDR3 spans 15 residues. Between the trimmed V and J ends, which lost 2 bases and 2 bases, there was a span of 14 bases. From germline, CDR1 is SQVTM and CDR2 ANQGSEA. CDR3 loop: CSVERTSIPTDTQYF. Written as DNA, the CDR3 is TGCAGCGTTGAACGAACTAGCATCCCCACAGATACGCAGTATTTT.

This clonotype was seen repeatedly, ten times or more. The chain links TRBV20-1 to TRBJ2-3, with 7 positions matching TRBD2. The CDR3 contains 12 residues. CDR1 is DFQATT, CDR2 SNEGSKA, per germline (reference sequence). J lost 4 bases, V lost 8 bases, and 6 bases had no gene match. The CDR3 DNA reads TGCAGTACCGGACTAGTTGCAGATACGCAGTATTTT. This gives the protein CSTGLVADTQYF.

This clonotype was seen a handful of times. This sequence joins TRBV20-1 and TRBJ2-5; the match to TRBD2 covers 14 bases. The V and J ends lost 4 bases and 5 bases, in that order; junction bases with no gene match: 9. This CDR3 is built from 16 residues. The germline V gene has CDR1 DFQATT and CDR2 SNEGSKA (reference sequence). CDR3 in DNA: TGCAGTGCTACCAGACTAGCGGGAGGGCCTCGGGAGACCCAGTACTTC. As protein: CSATRLAGGPRETQYF.

This clonotype came up many times. V is TRBV2 and J is TRBJ2-7, with D possibly matching TRBD1 (5 bases). The V and J ends lost 4 bases and 0 bases respectively, with 10 bases between them. Germline CDR1 SNHLY, CDR2 FYNNEI. The CDR3 covers 14 residues. CDR3 protein: CASSVRGFSYEQYF. The CDR3 nucleotides are TGTGCCAGCAGTGTAAGGGGCTTCTCCTACGAGCAGTACTTC.

This clonotype was seen many times. The chain carries TRBV2 and TRBJ2-1, with D possibly being TRBD1 (5 bases). Per the germline V gene, CDR1 is SNHLY and CDR2 is FYNNEI. The ends were cut back, 6 bases at V and 0 bases at J, with 12 bases in the middle. CDR3 length equals 15 residues. CDR3 DNA sequence: TGTGCCAGCAGGGTACAGGTCAGCTCCTACAATGAGCAGTTCTTC. It codes for CASRVQVSSYNEQFF.

In this sample, this clonotype turned up a few times. The V call is TRBV7-8, the J call TRBJ1-5; unclear D gene. In germline, CDR1 is SGHVS, CDR2 FQNEAQ. Deletions cut 1 base from V and 4 bases from J, with 14 bases between. The CDR3 length is 16 residues. The DNA for the CDR3 is TGTGCCAGCAGCTTAGAGAGGATATCTACAAATCAGCCCCAGCATTTT. Translation: CASSLERISTNQPQHF.

The rearrangement uses TRBV18 and TRBJ2-2; D not certain. This CDR3 has 14 amino acids. The germline V gene encodes CDR1 KGHSH and CDR2 LQKENI. V lost 0 bases, J lost 4 bases, and 6 bases lay in between. CDR3 in amino acids: CASSPPRVTGELFF. CDR3 DNA: TGTGCCAGCTCACCACCCCGGGTCACCGGGGAGCTGTTTTTT.

The CDR3 loop is CASSLKGVRASGWQSSYNEQFF. CDR3 bases: TGTGCCAGCAGCCTCAAGGGGGTTCGGGCTAGCGGATGGCAAAGCTCCTACAATGAGCAGTTCTTC. The rearrangement uses TRBV13 and TRBJ2-1; D is possibly TRBD2 (7 bases). Trimming removed 5 bases from V and 0 bases from J, with 32 bases in between. Germline values: CDR1 PRHDT, CDR2 FYEKMQ (reference sequence). This CDR3 contains 22 residues. Looking up the rest from reference TRBV13 and TRBJ2-1 gives the full variable domain: AAGVIQSPRHLIKEKRETATLKCYPIPRHDTVYWYQQGPGQDPQFLISFYEKMQSDKGSIPDRFSAQQFSDYHSELNMSSLELGDSALYFCASSLKGVRASGWQSSYNEQFFGPGTRLTVL.

This clonotype was seen at least ten times. This chain connects TRBV9 to TRBJ2-2, with 16 bases matching TRBD2. This CDR3 spans 19 amino acids. Germline trimming cut 2 bases from V and 5 bases from J; bases unmatched to any gene: 9. CDR1 SGDLS and CDR2 YYNGEE come from the germline V gene. The CDR3 nucleotides are TGTGCCAGCAGCGTCCAGATCCCGGGACTAGCGGGAGGGACCGGGGAGCTGTTTTTT. It specifies CASSVQIPGLAGGTGELFF. Based on the CDR3 plus reference TRBV9 and TRBJ2-2, the full variable domain is DSGVTQTPKHLITATGQRVTLRCSPRSGDLSVYWYQQSLDQGLQFLIQYYNGEERAKGNILERFSAQQFPDLHSELNLSSLELGDSALYFCASSVQIPGLAGGTGELFFGEGSRLTVL.